The next 2 T cell receptor beta chains were all read from a single sample in a study of T cells in Graves' hyperthyroidism and ophthalmopathy. TCR beta CDR3 sequences were amplified from RNA transcripts. HTBI primers were employed in a first-round RT-PCR of the TCR CDR3. From the multiplex PCR reads, TCRdb called clonotypes with MiXCR, one entry per CDR3 protein. The sample yields a few hundred thousand distinct CDR3 sequences, around a sixth seen once. Sequenced sample: blood. These receptors were collected from a woman aged 30 to 39 with Graves' hyperthyroidism.

This clonotype was observed a few times. The CDR3 reads CASRRTGDSEQFF. DNA for the CDR3: TGTGCCAGCAGAAGGACAGGGGATAGTGAGCAGTTCTTC. The chain employs TRBV25-1 and TRBJ2-1; 9 nucleotides match TRBD1. Unmatched junction bases numbered 6, after V lost 6 bases and J lost 9 bases. The CDR3 sequence is 13 residues long. Germline loops: CDR1 MGHDK, CDR2 SYGVNS.

V usage is TRBV5-1 and J usage is TRBJ2-5; D unclear. Looked up from germline, CDR1 is SGHRS and CDR2 is YFSETQ. This CDR3 has 14 amino acids. V was pared by 1 base and J by 0 bases, with 7 bases between. CDR3 sequence (DNA): TGCGCCAGCAGCTTGACGGCCAACCAAGAGACCCAGTACTTC. It translates to CASSLTANQETQYF.